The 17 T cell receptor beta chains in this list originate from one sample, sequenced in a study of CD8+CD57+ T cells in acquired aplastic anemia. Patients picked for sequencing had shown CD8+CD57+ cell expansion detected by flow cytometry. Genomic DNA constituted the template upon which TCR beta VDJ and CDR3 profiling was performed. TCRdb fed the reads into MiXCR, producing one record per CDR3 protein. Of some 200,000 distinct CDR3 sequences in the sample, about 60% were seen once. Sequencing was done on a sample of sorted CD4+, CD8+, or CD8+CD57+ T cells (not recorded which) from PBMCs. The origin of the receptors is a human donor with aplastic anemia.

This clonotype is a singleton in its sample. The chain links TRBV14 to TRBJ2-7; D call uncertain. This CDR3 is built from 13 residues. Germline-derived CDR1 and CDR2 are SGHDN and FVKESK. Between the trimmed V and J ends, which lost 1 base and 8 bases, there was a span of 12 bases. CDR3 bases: TGTGCCAGCAGCCAAGCAGGTGTACTGAAGCAGTACTTC. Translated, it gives CASSQAGVLKQYF.

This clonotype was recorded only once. The CDR3 DNA reads as TGTGCCACCAGCGAACGCTACGGGAATGGCTACACCTTC. It codes for CATSERYGNGYTF. The V gene is TRBV15, the J gene TRBJ1-2; D ambiguous. Germline V lookup: CDR1 LNHNV, CDR2 YYDKDF (reference sequence). CDR3 length: 13 residues. V was trimmed by 5 bases and J by 6 bases, leaving 13 bases between them.

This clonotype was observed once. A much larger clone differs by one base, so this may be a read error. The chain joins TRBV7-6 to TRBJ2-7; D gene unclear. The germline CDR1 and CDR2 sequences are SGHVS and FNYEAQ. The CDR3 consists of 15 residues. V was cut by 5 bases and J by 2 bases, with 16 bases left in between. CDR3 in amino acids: CASSLTGEEPYEQYF. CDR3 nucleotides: TGTGCCAGCAGCCTTACGGGCGAAGAGCCCTACGAGCAGTACTTC.

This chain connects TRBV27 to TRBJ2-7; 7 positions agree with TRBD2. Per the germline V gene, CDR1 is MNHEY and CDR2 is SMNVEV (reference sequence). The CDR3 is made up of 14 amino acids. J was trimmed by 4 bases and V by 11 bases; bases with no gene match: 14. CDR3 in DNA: TGTGCCGGGGAGGGGCTCGTTACCCTTTACGAGCAGTACTTC. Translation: CAGEGLVTLYEQYF.

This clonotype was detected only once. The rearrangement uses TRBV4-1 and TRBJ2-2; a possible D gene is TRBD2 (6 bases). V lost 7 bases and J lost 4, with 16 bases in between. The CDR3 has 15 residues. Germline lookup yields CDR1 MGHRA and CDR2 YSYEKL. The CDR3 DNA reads TGCGCCAGCACCCCGGACGGAGGGGTCACCGGGGAGCTGTTTTTT. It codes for CASTPDGGVTGELFF.

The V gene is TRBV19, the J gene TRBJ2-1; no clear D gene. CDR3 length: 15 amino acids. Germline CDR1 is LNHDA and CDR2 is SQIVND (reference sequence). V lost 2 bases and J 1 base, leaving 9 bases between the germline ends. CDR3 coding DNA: TGTGCCAGTAGTATAAATCAGCTTTCCTACAATGAGCAGTTCTTC. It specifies CASSINQLSYNEQFF.

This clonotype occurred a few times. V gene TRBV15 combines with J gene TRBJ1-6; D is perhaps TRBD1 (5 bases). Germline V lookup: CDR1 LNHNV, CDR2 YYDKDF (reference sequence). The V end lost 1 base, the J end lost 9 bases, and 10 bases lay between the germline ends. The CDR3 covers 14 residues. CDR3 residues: CATSRGGEGSPLHF. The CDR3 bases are TGTGCCACCAGCAGAGGGGGCGAGGGTTCACCCCTCCACTTT.

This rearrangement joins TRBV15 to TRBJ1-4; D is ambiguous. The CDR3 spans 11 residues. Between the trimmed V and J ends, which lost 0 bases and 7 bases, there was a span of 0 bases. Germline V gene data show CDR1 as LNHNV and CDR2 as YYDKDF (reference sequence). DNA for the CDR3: TGTGCCACCAGCAGAGATGAAAAACTGTTTTTT. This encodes CATSRDEKLFF.

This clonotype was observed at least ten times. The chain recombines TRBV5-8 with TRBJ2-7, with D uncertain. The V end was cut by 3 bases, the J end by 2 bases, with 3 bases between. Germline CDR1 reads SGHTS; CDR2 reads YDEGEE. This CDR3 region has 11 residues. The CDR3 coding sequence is TGTGCCAGCAGCTCACCCTACGAGCAGTACTTC. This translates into CASSSPYEQYF.

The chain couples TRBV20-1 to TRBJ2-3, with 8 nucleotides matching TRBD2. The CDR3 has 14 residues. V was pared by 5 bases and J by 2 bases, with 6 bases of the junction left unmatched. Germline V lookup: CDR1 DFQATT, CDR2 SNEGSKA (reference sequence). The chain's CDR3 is CSARRTSYTDTQYF. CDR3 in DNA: TGCAGTGCTCGCCGGACTAGCTACACAGATACGCAGTATTTT.

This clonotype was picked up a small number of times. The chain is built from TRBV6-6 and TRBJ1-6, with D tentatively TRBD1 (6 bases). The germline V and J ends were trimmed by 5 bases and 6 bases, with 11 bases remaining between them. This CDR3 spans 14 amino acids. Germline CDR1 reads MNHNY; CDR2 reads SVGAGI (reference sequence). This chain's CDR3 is CASSLGGANSPLHF. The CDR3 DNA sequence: TGTGCCAGCAGTCTAGGGGGTGCTAATTCACCCCTCCACTTT.

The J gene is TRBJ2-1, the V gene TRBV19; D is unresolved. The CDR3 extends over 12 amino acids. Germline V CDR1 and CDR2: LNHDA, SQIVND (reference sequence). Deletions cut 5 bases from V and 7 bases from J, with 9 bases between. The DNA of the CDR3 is TGTGCCAGTAGTCCCCGTCCTAATGAGCAGTTCTTC. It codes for CASSPRPNEQFF.

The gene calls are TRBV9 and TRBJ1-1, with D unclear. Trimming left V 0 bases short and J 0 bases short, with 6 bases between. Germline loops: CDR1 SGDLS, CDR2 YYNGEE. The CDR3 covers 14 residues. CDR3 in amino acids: CASSVGPVNTEAFF. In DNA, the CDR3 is TGTGCCAGCAGCGTAGGGCCGGTGAACACTGAAGCTTTCTTT.

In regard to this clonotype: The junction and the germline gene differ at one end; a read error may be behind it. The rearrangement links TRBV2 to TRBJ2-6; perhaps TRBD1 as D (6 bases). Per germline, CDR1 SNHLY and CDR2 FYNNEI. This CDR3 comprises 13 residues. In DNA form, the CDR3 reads TGTGCCAGCACTGGGGCAGGGGCCAACGTCCAGACTTTC. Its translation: CASTGAGANVQTF.

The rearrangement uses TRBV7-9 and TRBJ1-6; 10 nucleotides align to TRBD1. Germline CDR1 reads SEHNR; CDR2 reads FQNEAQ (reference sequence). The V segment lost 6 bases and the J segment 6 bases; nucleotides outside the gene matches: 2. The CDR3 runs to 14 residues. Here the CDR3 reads CASSRDRGNSPLHF. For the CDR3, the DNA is TGTGCCAGCAGTCGGGACAGGGGTAATTCACCCCTCCACTTT.

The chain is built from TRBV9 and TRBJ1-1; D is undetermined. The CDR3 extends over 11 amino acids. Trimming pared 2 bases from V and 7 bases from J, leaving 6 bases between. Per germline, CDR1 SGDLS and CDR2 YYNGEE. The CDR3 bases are TGTGCCAGCAGCGTGGACGGTGAAGCTTTCTTT. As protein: CASSVDGEAFF.

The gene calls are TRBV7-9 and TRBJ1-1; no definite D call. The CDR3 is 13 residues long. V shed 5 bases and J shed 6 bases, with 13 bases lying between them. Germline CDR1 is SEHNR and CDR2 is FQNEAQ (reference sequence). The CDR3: CASSTKMSSEAFF. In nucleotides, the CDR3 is TGTGCCAGCAGCACCAAAATGAGCTCTGAAGCTTTCTTT.